The 10 T cell receptor beta chains given below trace back to one sample, sequenced in a study of neurological immune-mediated disorders. MiXCR, applied by TCRdb to the 5' RACE reads, yields one record per CDR3 protein. The data show tens of thousands of distinct CDR3 sequences, with more than 5% seen just once and approximately 7.9% held by the top ten. Time point noted: longitudinal time-point 2. Sequencing was performed on PBMCs. Receptors were obtained from a woman aged 55-70 years with multiple sclerosis.

This clonotype was seen at least ten times. This chain connects TRBV6-5 to TRBJ1-3; possibly TRBD1 for D (6 bases). The V and J ends lost 5 bases and 4 bases respectively, with 18 bases between them. The CDR3 totals 16 residues. Germline assignment: CDR1 MNHEY and CDR2 SVGAGI. The CDR3 region has the DNA TGTGCCAGCAGTCAGACAGGAGTTGTGTCGGGAAACACCATATATTTT. This gives the protein CASSQTGVVSGNTIYF.

In its sample, this clonotype was seen many times. The chain combines TRBV10-1 with TRBJ1-1, with D possibly TRBD1 on 6 matching bases. V was pared by 7 bases and J by 5 bases, with 14 bases between. The CDR3 sequence is 13 residues long. Germline loops: CDR1 WNHNN, CDR2 SYGVQD (reference sequence). The CDR3 region has the DNA TGCGCCAGCACAAATCCCCAGGGGACTGAAGCTTTCTTT. Residues: CASTNPQGTEAFF.

This clonotype was seen ten or more times. The CDR3 here is CASSLRQGIDSPLHF. The CDR3 region has the DNA TGCGCCAGCAGCTTGAGGCAGGGGATTGATTCACCCCTCCACTTT. The rearrangement joins TRBV5-1 to TRBJ1-6; D may be TRBD1 (6 bases). Trimming pared 1 base from V and 8 bases from J, leaving 13 bases between. Germline CDR1 reads SGHRS; CDR2 reads YFSETQ. This CDR3 comprises 15 residues.

Ten or more counts support this clonotype. The DNA of the CDR3 is TGCGCCAGCAGCTTGGACAGACAAGAGACCCAGTACTTC. The encoded protein is CASSLDRQETQYF. V is TRBV5-1 and J is TRBJ2-5; D is uncertain. Germline CDR1 and CDR2: SGHRS and YFSETQ. The V gene lost 0 bases and the J gene lost 2 bases, with 5 bases spanning the gap. The CDR3 spans 13 residues.

This clonotype was observed many times. The V call is TRBV5-1, the J call TRBJ2-2; D ambiguous. V lost 2 bases and J 7 bases, leaving 15 bases between the germline ends. The CDR3 loop spans 15 amino acids. Germline lookup yields CDR1 SGHRS and CDR2 YFSETQ. CDR3: CASSFDQAKIGELFF. DNA of the CDR3: TGCGCCAGCAGCTTCGATCAGGCCAAGATCGGGGAGCTGTTTTTT.

This chain uses TRBV20-1 with TRBJ1-2, with D possibly matching TRBD1 (5 bases). Germline CDR1 is DFQATT and CDR2 is SNEGSKA (reference sequence). The CDR3 covers 16 residues. V lost 0 bases to trimming and J lost 2 bases, with 16 bases between them. This CDR3 is CSARDAARVTNYGYTF. Here the CDR3 DNA reads TGCAGTGCTAGAGATGCGGCCAGGGTAACCAACTATGGCTACACCTTC.

This clonotype appeared many times. V and J are TRBV7-9 and TRBJ2-3, with 7 positions matching TRBD1. The length of the CDR3 is 15 residues. CDR1 and CDR2 from the germline V gene are SEHNR and FQNEAQ (reference sequence). V shed 5 bases, J shed 3 bases, and the junction held 8 bases outside the gene matches. CDR3 nucleotide sequence: TGTGCCAGCAGCCGACAGGGCGACCCTACAGATACGCAGTATTTT. It translates to CASSRQGDPTDTQYF.

This clonotype was detected ten times or more. This chain links TRBV7-2 with TRBJ2-3; maybe TRBD2 (5 bases). Germline CDR1 SGHTA, CDR2 FQGNSA. Trimming stripped 0 bases from V and 3 bases from J, with 13 bases between. The CDR3 totals 16 residues. DNA for the CDR3: TGTGCCAGCAGCTTAGCTTCGGGGTTGGGGACAGATACGCAGTATTTT. This encodes CASSLASGLGTDTQYF.

This clonotype has a count of ten or more. The rearrangement links TRBV12-3 or TRBV12-4 to TRBJ2-3, with TRBD2 as a possible D gene (7 bases). Trimming removed 6 bases from V and 2 bases from J, with 24 bases in between. This CDR3 region has 18 residues. DNA for the CDR3: TGTGCCAGCAGCCGCCACGGGACGGGCGGGGGCCTCACAGATACGCAGTATTTT. Residues: CASSRHGTGGGLTDTQYF.

At least ten counts were recorded for this clonotype. V usage is TRBV7-9 and J usage is TRBJ2-7; a possible D gene is TRBD2 (5 bases). The length of the CDR3 is 13 residues. Germline CDR1 reads SEHNR; CDR2 reads FQNEAQ (reference sequence). V dropped 3 bases and J dropped 7 bases, with 13 bases sitting between them. CDR3 DNA: TGTGCCAGCAGCTTTTATATGGGGAGTGAGCAGTACTTC. It codes for CASSFYMGSEQYF.